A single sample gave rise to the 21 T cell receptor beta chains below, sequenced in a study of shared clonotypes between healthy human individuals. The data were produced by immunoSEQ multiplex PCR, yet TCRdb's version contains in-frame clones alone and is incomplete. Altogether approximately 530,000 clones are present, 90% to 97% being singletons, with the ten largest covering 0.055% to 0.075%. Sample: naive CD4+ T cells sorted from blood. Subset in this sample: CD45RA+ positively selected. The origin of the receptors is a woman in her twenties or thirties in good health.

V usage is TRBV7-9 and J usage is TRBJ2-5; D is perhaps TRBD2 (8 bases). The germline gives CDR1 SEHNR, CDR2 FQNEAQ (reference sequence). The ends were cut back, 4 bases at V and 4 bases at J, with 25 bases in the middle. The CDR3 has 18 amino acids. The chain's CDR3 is CASSSPLGTGGGSETQYF. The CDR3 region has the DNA TGTGCCAGCAGCTCCCCGTTGGGGACGGGAGGGGGCTCAGAGACCCAGTACTTC.

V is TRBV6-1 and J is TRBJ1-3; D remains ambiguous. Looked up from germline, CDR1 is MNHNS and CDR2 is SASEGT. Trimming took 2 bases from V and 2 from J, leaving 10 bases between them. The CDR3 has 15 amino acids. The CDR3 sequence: CASSESWVPGNTIYF. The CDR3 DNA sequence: TGTGCCAGCAGTGAAAGTTGGGTCCCTGGAAACACCATATATTTT.

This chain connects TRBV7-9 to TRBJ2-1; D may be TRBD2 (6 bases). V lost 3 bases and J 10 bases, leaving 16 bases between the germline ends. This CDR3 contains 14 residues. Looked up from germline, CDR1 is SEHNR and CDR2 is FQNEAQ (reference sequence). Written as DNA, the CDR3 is TGTGCCAGCAGCTTTTTCCGACTAGTGCCGGAGCAGTTCTTC. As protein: CASSFFRLVPEQFF. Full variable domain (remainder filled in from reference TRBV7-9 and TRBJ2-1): DTGVSQNPRHKITKRGQNVTFRCDPISEHNRLYWYRQTLGQGPEFLTYFQNEAQLEKSRLLSDRFSAERPKGSFSTLEIQRTEQGDSAMYLCASSFFRLVPEQFFGPGTRLTVL.

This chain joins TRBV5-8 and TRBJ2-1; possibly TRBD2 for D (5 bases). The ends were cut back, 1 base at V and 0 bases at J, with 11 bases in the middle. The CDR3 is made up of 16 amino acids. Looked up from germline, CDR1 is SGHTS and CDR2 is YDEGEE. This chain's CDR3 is CASSLTGTLSYNEQFF. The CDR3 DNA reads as TGTGCCAGCAGCTTGACGGGAACTCTCTCCTACAATGAGCAGTTCTTC. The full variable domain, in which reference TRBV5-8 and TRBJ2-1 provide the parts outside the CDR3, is EAGVTQSPTHLIKTRGQQATLRCSPISGHTSVYWYQQALGLGLQFLLWYDEGEERNRGNFPPRFSGRQFPNYSSELNVNALELEDSALYLCASSLTGTLSYNEQFFGPGTRLTVL.

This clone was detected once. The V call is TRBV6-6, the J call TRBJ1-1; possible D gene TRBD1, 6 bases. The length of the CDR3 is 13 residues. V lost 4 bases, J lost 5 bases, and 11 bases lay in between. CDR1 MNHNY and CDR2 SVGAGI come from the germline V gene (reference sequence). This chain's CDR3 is CASSSTGRTEAFF. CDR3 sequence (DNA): TGTGCCAGCAGTTCCACAGGGCGGACTGAAGCTTTCTTT.

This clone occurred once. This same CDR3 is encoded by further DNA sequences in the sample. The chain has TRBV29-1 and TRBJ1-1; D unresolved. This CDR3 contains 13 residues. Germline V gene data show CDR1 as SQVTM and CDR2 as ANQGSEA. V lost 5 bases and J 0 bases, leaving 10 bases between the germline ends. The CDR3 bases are TGCAGCGTTCAAGGACGGATGAACACTGAAGCTTTCTTT. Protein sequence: CSVQGRMNTEAFF.

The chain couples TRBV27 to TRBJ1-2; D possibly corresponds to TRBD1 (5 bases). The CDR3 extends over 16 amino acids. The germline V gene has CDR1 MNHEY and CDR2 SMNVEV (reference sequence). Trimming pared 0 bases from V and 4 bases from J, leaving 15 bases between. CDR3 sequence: CASSLSAGPFAYGYTF. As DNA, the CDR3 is TGTGCCAGCAGTTTATCTGCAGGGCCCTTCGCCTATGGCTACACCTTC.

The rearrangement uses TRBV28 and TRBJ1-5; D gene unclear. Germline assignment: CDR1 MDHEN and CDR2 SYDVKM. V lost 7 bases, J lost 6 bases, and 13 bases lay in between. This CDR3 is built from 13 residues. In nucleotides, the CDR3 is TGTGCCAGCAAGGAGGGTTCGGCTCAGCCCCAGCATTTT. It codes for CASKEGSAQPQHF.

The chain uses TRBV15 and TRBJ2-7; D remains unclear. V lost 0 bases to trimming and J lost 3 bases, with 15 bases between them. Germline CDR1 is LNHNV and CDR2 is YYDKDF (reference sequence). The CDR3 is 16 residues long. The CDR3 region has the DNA TGTGCCACCAGCAGAGATCTTGGGTGGTATGTCTACGAGCAGTACTTC. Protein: CATSRDLGWYVYEQYF.

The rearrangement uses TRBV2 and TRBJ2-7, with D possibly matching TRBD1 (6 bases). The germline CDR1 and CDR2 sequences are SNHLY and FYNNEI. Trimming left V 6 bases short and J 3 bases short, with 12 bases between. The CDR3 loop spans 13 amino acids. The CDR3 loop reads CASRRDIGYEQYF. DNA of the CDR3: TGTGCCAGCAGAAGGGACATCGGCTACGAGCAGTACTTC.

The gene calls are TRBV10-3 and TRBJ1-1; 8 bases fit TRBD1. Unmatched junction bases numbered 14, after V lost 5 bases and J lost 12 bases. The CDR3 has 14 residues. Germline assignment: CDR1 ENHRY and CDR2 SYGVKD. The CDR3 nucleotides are TGTGCCATCAGTATAGGGACAGGCGGCTTCCAGACTTTCTTT. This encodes CAISIGTGGFQTFF.

CDR3 DNA sequence: TGCGCCAGCAGCATAAGGACCGGGACAGGGGACAATGAGCAGTTCTTC. This sequence encodes CASSIRTGTGDNEQFF. The gene calls are TRBV4-1 and TRBJ2-1; 10 bases are shared with TRBD1. Losses at the gene ends were 5 bases for V and 5 bases for J; bases not matched to a gene: 9. Germline CDR1 reads MGHRA; CDR2 reads YSYEKL. The CDR3 consists of 16 residues.

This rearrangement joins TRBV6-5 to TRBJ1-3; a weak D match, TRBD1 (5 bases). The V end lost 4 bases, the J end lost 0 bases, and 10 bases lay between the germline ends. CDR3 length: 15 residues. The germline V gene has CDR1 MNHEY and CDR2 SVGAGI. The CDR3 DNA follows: TGTGCCAGCAGTTTTAGACAGAGCTCTGGAAACACCATATATTTT. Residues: CASSFRQSSGNTIYF.

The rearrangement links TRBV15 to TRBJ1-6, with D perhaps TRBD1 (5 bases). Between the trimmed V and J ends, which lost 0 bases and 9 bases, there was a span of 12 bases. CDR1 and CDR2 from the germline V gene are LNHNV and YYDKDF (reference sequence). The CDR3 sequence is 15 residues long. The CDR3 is CATSRDKGKGSPLHF. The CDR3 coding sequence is TGTGCCACCAGCAGAGATAAGGGGAAGGGTTCACCCCTCCACTTT.

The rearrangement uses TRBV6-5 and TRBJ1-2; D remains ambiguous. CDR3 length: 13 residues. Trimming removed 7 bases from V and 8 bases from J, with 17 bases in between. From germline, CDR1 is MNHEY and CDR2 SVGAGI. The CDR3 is CASKGRGRVGYTF. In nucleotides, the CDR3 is TGTGCCAGCAAGGGTCGCGGGAGAGTAGGCTACACCTTC.

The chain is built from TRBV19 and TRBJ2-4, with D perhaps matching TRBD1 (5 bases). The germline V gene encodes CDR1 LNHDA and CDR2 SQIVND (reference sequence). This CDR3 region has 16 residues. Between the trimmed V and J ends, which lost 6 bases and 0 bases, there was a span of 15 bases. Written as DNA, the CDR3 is TGTGCCAGTAGCTCCCAGGGTCTATTAGCCAAAAACATTCAGTACTTC. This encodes CASSSQGLLAKNIQYF.

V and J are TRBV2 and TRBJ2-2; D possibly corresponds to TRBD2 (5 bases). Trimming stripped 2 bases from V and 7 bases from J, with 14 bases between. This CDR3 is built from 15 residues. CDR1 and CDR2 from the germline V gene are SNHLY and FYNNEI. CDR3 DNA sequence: TGTGCCAGCAGTGAAAAGGACTGGCCTGGCGGGGAGCTGTTTTTT. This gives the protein CASSEKDWPGGELFF.

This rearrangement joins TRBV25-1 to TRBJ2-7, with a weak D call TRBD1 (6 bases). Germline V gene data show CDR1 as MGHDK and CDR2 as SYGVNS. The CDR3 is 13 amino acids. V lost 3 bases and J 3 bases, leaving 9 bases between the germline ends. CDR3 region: CASSEPGVYEQYF. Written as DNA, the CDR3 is TGTGCCAGCAGTGAGCCAGGGGTCTACGAGCAGTACTTC.

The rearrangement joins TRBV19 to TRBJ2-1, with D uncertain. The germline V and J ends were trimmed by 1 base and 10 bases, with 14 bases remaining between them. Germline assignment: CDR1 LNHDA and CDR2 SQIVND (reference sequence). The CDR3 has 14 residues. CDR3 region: CASSIVPSLGEQFF. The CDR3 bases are TGTGCCAGTAGTATAGTCCCCTCCCTGGGCGAGCAGTTCTTC.

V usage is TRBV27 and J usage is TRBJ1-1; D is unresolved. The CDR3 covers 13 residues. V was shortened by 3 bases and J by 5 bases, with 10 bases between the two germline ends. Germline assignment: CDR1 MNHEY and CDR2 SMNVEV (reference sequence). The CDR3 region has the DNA TGTGCCAGCAGTTTCCGGGTAGGGACTGAAGCTTTCTTT. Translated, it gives CASSFRVGTEAFF.

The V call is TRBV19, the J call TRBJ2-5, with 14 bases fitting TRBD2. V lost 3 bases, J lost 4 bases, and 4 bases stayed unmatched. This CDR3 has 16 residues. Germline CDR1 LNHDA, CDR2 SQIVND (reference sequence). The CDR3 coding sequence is TGTGCCAGTAGTATCTCGGGACTAGCGGGAGTAGAGACCCAGTACTTC. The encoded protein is CASSISGLAGVETQYF.